There are a few counts of the clone carrying this T cell receptor beta chain. The antigen is undetermined. The CDR3 spans 14 residues. Germline CDR1 reads DFQATT; CDR2 reads SNEGSKA (reference sequence). The V and J ends lost 6 bases and 1 base, in that order; junction bases with no gene match: 7. The sample is drawn from a study of CD8 T cells in ankylosing spondylitis. Study-wide points: According to the report, clones linked to the disease were significantly enriched in matched synovial fluid samples taken from ankylosing spondylitis patients. In ankylosing spondylitis blood, a motif of roughly eight highly homologous TCR beta variants appeared characteristic. Reactive arthritis synovial fluid and blood previously showed some of these motif variants.

TCR beta libraries were made by quantitative 5'-RACE with molecular barcodes. In TCRdb, the 5' RACE reads were re-called with MiXCR into one record per CDR3 protein. Found here are approximately 300,000 distinct CDR3 sequences, less than 9.5% of them singletons; the top ten hold roughly 14%. The V call is TRBV20-1, the J call TRBJ1-1, with 8 bases aligning to TRBD1. Sequenced: blood, either unsorted or a sorted T cell fraction (not recorded which). This receptor was taken from a male donor with ankylosing spondylitis. The CDR3 sequence is CSAVLRGPNTEAFF. CDR3 sequence (DNA): TGCAGTGCAGTTCTCAGGGGGCCGAACACTGAAGCTTTCTTT.